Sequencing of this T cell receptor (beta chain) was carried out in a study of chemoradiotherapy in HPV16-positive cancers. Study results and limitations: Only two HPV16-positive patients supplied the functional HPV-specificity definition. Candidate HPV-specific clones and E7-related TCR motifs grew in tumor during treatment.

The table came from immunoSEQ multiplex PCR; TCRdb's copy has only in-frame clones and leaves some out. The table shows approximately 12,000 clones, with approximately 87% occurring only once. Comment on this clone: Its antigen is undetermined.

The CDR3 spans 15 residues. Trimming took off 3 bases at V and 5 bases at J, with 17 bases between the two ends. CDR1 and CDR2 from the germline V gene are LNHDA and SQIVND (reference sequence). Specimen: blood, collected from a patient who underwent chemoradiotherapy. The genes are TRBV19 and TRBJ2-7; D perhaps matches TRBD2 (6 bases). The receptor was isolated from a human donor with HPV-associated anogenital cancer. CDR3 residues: CASSIGGSVGDEQYF. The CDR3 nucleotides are TGTGCCAGTAGTATTGGAGGGTCGGTGGGCGACGAGCAGTACTTC.